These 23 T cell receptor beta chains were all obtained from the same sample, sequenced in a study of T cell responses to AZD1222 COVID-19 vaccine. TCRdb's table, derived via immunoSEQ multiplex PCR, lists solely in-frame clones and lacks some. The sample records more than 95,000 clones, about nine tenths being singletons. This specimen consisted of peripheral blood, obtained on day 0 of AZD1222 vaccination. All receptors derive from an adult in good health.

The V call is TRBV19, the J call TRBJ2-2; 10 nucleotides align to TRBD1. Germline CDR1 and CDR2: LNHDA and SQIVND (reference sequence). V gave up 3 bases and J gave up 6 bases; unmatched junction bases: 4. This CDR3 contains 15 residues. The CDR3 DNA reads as TGTGCCAGTAGTATGACAGGGGGCTTGCCCGGGGAGCTGTTTTTT. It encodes CASSMTGGLPGELFF.

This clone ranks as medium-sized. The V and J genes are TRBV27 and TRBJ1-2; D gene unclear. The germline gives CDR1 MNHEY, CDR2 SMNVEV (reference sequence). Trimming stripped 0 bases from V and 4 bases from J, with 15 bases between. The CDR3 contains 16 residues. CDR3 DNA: TGTGCCAGCAGTTTATCAACCTCTAGTACGTCCTATGGCTACACCTTC. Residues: CASSLSTSSTSYGYTF.

CDR3: CASSAPPDYEQFF. CDR3 DNA sequence: TGCGCCAGCAGTGCCCCCCCGGACTATGAGCAGTTCTTC. The chain couples TRBV10-2 to TRBJ2-1; tentative D call: TRBD2 (5 bases). Germline CDR1 and CDR2: WSHSY and SAAADI. The CDR3 has 13 residues. V was pared by 4 bases and J by 8 bases, with 12 bases between.

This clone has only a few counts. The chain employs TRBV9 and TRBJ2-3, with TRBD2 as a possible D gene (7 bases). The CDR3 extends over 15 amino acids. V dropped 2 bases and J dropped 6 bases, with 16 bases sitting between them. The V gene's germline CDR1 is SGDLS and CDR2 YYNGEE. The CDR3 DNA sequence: TGTGCCAGCAGCGTCGGGAGGACTCAGGGGGATACGCAGTATTTT. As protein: CASSVGRTQGDTQYF.

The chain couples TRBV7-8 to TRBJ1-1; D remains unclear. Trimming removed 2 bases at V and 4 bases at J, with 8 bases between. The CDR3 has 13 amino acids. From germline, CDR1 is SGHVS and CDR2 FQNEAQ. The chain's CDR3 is CASSLNSLTEAFF. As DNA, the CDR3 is TGTGCCAGCAGCTTAAACAGTCTCACTGAAGCTTTCTTT.

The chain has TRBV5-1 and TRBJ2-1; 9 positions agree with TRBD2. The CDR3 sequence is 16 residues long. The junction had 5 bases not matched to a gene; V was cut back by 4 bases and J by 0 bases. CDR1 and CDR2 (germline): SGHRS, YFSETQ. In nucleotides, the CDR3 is TGCGCCAGCAGCGCCGGACTAGCGAGCTCCTACAATGAGCAGTTCTTC. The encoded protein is CASSAGLASSYNEQFF.

CDR3 residues: CASSHPRGQGSYEQYF. DNA for the CDR3: TGCGCCAGCAGCCATCCCAGGGGACAGGGATCCTACGAGCAGTACTTC. The rearrangement links TRBV4-3 to TRBJ2-7; TRBD1 agrees at 9 bases. The CDR3 totals 16 residues. Germline V gene sequence: CDR1 LGHNA, CDR2 YSLEER. With 3 bases clipped from V and 1 base from J, the junction kept 7 bases outside the gene matches.

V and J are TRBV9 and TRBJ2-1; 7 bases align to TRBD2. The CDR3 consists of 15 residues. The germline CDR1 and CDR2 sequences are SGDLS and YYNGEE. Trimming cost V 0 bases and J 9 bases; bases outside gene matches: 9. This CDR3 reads CASSVEGGGSSEQFF. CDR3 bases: TGTGCCAGCAGCGTAGAGGGCGGCGGGAGTAGTGAGCAGTTCTTC.

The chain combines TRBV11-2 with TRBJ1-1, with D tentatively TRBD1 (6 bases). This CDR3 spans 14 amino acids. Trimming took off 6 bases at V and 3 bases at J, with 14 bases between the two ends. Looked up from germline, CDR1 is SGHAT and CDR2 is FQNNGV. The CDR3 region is CASSSITGYTEAFF. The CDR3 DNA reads TGTGCCAGCAGTTCGATCACAGGGTACACTGAAGCTTTCTTT. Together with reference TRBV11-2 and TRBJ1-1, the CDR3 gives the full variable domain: EAGVAQSPRYKIIEKRQSVAFWCNPISGHATLYWYQQILGQGPKLLIQFQNNGVVDDSQLPKDRFSAERLKGVDSTLKIQPAKLEDSAVYLCASSSITGYTEAFFGQGTRLTVV.

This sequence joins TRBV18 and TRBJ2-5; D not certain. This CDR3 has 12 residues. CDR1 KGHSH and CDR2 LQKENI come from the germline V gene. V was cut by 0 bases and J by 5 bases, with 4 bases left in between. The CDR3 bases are TGTGCCAGCTCACCACCGGAGGAGACCCAGTACTTC. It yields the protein CASSPPEETQYF.

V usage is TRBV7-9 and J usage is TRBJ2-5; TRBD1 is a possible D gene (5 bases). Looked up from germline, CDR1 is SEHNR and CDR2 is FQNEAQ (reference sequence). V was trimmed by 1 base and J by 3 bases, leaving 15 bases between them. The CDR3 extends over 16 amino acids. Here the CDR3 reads CASSLGGPWAEETQYF. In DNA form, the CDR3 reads TGTGCCAGCAGCTTAGGGGGCCCATGGGCCGAAGAGACCCAGTACTTC.

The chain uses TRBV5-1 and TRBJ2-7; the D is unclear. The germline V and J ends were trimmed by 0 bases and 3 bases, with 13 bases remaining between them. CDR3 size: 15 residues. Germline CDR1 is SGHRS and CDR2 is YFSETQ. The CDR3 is CASSLAGSPSYEQYF. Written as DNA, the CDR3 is TGCGCCAGCAGCTTGGCCGGCTCTCCGAGCTACGAGCAGTACTTC.

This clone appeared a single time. CDR3 nucleotide sequence: TGTGCCAGCAGCTTGGGACTAGCGGTCTACGAGCAGTACTTC. It encodes CASSLGLAVYEQYF. V and J are TRBV13 and TRBJ2-7; 11 bases are a match to TRBD2. This CDR3 region has 14 residues. The V segment lost 3 bases and the J segment 3 bases; nucleotides outside the gene matches: 1. Germline V gene lookup returns CDR1 PRHDT and CDR2 FYEKMQ (reference sequence).

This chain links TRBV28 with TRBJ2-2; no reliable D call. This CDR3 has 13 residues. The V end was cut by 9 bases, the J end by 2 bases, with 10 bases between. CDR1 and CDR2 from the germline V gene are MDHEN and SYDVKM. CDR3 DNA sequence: TGTGCCAGTTTCGGGCCAAACACCGGGGAGCTGTTTTTT. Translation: CASFGPNTGELFF.

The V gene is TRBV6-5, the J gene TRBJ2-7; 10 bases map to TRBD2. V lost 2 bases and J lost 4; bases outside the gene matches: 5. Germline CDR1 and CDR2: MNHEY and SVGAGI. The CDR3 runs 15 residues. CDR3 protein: CASSYRASGSYEQYF. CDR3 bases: TGTGCCAGCAGTTACCGGGCTAGCGGGAGTTACGAGCAGTACTTC.

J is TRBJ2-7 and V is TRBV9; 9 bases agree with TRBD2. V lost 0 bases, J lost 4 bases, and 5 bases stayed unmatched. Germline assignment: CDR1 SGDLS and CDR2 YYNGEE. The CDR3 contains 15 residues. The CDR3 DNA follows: TGTGCCAGCAGCGTAGGTGCTAGCGGGATTTACGAGCAGTACTTC. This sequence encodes CASSVGASGIYEQYF.

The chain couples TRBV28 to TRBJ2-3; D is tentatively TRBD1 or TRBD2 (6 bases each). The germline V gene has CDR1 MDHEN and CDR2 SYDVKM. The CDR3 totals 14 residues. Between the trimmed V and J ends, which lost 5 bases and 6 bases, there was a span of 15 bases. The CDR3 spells CASSQRVGGDTQYF. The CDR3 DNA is TGTGCCAGCAGTCAACGAGTGGGGGGCGATACGCAGTATTTT.

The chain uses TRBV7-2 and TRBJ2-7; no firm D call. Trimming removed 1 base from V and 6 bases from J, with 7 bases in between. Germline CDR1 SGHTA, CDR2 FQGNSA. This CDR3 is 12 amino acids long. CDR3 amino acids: CASSLVSSEQYF. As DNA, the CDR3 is TGTGCCAGCAGCTTAGTCAGCAGCGAGCAGTACTTC. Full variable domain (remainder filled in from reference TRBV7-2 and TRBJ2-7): GAGVSQSPSNKVTEKGKDVELRCDPISGHTALYWYRQSLGQGLEFLIYFQGNSAPDKSGLPSDRFSAERTGGSVSTLTIQRTQQEDSAVYLCASSLVSSEQYFGPGTRLTVT.

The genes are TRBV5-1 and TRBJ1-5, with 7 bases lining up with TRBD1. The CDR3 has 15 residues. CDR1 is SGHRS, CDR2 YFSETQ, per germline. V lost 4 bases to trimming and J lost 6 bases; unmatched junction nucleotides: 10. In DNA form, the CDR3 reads TGCGCCAGCAGCACTGACAGGGTAGGTTGTCAGCCCCAGCATTTT. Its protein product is CASSTDRVGCQPQHF.

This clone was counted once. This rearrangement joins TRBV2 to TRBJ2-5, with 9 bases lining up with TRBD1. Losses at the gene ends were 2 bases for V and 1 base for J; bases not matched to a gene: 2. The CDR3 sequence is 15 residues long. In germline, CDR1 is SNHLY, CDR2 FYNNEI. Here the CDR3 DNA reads TGTGCCAGCAGTGAAAAGACAGGGGGCCAAGAGACCCAGTACTTC. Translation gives CASSEKTGGQETQYF.

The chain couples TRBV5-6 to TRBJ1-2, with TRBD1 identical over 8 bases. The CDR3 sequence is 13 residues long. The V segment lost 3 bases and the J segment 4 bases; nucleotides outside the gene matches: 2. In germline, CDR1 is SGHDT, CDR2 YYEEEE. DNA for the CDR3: TGTGCCAGCAGCTCTCAGGGGGCCTATGGCTACACCTTC. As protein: CASSSQGAYGYTF.

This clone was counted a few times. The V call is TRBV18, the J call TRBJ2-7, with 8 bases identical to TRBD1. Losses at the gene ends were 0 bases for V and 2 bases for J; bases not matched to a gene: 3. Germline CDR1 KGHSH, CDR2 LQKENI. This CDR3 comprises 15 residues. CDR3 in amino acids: CASSPPTGAAYEQYF. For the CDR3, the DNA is TGTGCCAGCTCACCACCGACAGGGGCTGCCTACGAGCAGTACTTC.

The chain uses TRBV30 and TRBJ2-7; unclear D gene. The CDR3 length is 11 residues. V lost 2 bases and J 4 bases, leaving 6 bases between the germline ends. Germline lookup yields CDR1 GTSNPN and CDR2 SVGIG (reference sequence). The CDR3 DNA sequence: TGTGCCTGGAGTATACAGTACGAGCAGTACTTC. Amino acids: CAWSIQYEQYF.